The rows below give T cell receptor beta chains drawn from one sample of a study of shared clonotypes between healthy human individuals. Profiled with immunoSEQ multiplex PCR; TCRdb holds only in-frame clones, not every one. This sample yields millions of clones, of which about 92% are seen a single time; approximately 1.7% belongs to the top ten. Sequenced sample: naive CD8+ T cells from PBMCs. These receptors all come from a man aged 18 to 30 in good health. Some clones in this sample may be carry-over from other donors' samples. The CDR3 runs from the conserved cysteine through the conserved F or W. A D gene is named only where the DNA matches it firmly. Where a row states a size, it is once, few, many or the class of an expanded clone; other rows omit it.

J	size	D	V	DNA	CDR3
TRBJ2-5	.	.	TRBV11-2	TGTGCCAGCAGCGCGGTTACCGATTACCAAGAGACCCAGTACTTC	CASSAVTDYQETQYF
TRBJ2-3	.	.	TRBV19	TGTGCCAGTTGGGAGGGGGGCGCAGATACGCAGTATTTT	CASWEGGADTQYF
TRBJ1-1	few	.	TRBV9	TGTGCCAGCAGCGTAGACACGAACACTGAAGCTTTCTTT	CASSVDTNTEAFF
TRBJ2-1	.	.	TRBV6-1	TGTGCCAGCAGTGAGTTCGGGAGTGACAATGAGCAGTTCTTC	CASSEFGSDNEQFF
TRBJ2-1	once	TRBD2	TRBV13	TGTGCCAGCAGCTCTAGCGGGAGGGCCGCGTATGAGCAGTTCTTC	CASSSSGRAAYEQFF
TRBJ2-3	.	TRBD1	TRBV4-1	TGCGCCAGCAGCCAACTCCCCGGGACAGCTCTAACAGATACGCAGTATTTT	CASSQLPGTALTDTQYF
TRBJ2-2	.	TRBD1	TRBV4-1	TGCGCCAGCAGCCAGGATACAGGGGGAACAATCACCGGGGAGCTGTTTTTT	CASSQDTGGTITGELFF
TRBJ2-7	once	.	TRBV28	TGTGCCAGCGGATTCCCCGAGGGTCGAGGGGAGCAGTACTTC	CASGFPEGRGEQYF
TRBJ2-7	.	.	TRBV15	TGTGCCACCAGCAGAGATCTGGGGGCGGGAGCGTCCTACGAGCAGTACTTC	CATSRDLGAGASYEQYF
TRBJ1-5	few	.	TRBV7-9	TGTGCCAGCAGCCCGACGGATAGCAATCAGCCCCAGCATTTT	CASSPTDSNQPQHF
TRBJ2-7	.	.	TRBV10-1	TGCGCCAGCGGTGACCTCCACGAGCAGTACTTC	CASGDLHEQYF
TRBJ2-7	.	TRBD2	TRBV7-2	TGTGCCAGCAGCTGGGCTAGCGGGAGCTACGAGCAGTACTTC	CASSWASGSYEQYF
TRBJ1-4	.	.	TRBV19	TGTGCCAGTAGTATCTATGCATCTGCAACTAATGAAAAACTGTTTTTT	CASSIYASATNEKLFF
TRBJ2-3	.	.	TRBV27	TGTGCCACCAACGTCAGGGGGGCAGATACGCAGTATTTT	CATNVRGADTQYF
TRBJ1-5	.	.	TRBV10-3	TGTGCCATCAGTGACAGGGGCGAGCAGCCCCAGCATTTT	CAISDRGEQPQHF
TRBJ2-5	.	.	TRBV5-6	TGTGCCAGCAGCTTGAACAGGATGTCGCGGGAGACCCAGTACTTC	CASSLNRMSRETQYF
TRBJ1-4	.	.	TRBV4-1	TGCGCCAGCAGCCACCAAGATCGTTCGGCAGGGGTGGATGAAAAACTGTTTTTT	CASSHQDRSAGVDEKLFF
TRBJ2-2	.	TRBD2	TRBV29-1	TGCAGCGTCCTTCGGCGGGATCGGGGGGAGAACACCGGGGAGCTGTTTTTT	CSVLRRDRGENTGELFF
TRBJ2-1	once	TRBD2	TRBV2	TGTGCCAGCATTTTAGCGGGAGTTAGTGAGCAGTTCTTC	CASILAGVSEQFF
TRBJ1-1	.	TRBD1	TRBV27	TGTGCCAGCAGTTTAAGCCAGGGGGCGCTGGGAACTGAAGCTTTCTTT	CASSLSQGALGTEAFF
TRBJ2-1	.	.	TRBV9	TGTGCCAGCAGCCACCGAGCTGGGTCCTACAATGAGCAGTTCTTC	CASSHRAGSYNEQFF
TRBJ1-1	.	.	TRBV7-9	TGTGCCATACTAGGCCCGGGGGTCCTTGAAGCTTTCTTT	CAILGPGVLEAFF
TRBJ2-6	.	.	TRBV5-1	TGCGCCAGCAGCTTGGAGGCCGTCGGGGCCAACGTCCTGACTTTC	CASSLEAVGANVLTF
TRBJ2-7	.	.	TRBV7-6	TGTGCCAGCAGCTTAGCGGCGGGATCGGTTCCCTTTGTTTCCTACGAGCAGTACTTC	CASSLAAGSVPFVSYEQYF
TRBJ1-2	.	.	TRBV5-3	TGTGCCGAGACAGGATATGGCTACACCTTC	CAETGYGYTF
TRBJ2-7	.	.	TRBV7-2	TGTGCCAGCAGCTCGGTGGGGGCGTCCTACGAGCAGTACTTC	CASSSVGASYEQYF
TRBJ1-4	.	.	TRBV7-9	TGTGCCAGCAGCCCAGGGATAGCTAATGAAAAACTGTTTTTT	CASSPGIANEKLFF
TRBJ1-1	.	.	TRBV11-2	TGTGCCAGCAGCTTAGATTATCCGGGGATGGGCACTGAAGCTTTCTTT	CASSLDYPGMGTEAFF
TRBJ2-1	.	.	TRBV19	TGTGCCAGTAGACCGGGACCTCGCCCCGGCAATGAGCAGTTCTTC	CASRPGPRPGNEQFF
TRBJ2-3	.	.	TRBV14	TGTGCCAGCAGCCAAGATCCGAGAGGGGGGACAGATACGCAGTATTTT	CASSQDPRGGTDTQYF
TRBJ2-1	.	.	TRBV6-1	TGTGCCAGCAGTGATTGGCGGAGCTCCTACAATGAGCAGTTCTTC	CASSDWRSSYNEQFF
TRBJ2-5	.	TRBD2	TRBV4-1	TGCGCCAGCAGCCGCGGCGGGAGGTCCCAAGAGACCCAGTACTTC	CASSRGGRSQETQYF
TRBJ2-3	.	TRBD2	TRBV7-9	TGTGCCAGCAGCTTATGGAGCGGGGGGAGCACAGATACGCAGTATTTT	CASSLWSGGSTDTQYF
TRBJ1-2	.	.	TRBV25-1	TGTGCCAGCAGTGAGGGAGGAGGCTACACCTTC	CASSEGGGYTF
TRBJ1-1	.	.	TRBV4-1	TGCGCCAGCAGCCAAGTCGGTGGACTCAAGGGTACTGAAGCTTTCTTT	CASSQVGGLKGTEAFF
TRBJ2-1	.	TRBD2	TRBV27	TGTGCCAGCAGTTTATCAGCGGGGACGAACCTCAATGAGCAGTTCTTC	CASSLSAGTNLNEQFF
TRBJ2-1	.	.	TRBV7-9	TGTGCCAGCAGCTTAGCGCTGTATAGCCAGAATGAGCAGTTCTTC	CASSLALYSQNEQFF
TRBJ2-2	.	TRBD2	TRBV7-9	TGTGCCAGCAGCCGACTACTAGCGGGAGGGTTTCGCACCGGGGAGCTGTTTTTT	CASSRLLAGGFRTGELFF
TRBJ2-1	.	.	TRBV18	TGTGCCAGCTCACGCAAGGACGGCGTGGGATACAATGAGCAGTTCTTC	CASSRKDGVGYNEQFF
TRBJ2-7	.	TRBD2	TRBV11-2	TGTGCCAGCAGCTTCTTGCGGGAGGGAAGCTCCTACGAGCAGTACTTC	CASSFLREGSSYEQYF
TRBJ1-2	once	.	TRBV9	TGTGCCAGCAGCGTAGGGCGAGGGGACCGACCTAACTATGGCTACACCTTC	CASSVGRGDRPNYGYTF
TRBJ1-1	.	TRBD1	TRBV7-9	TGTGCCAGCAGCCCGGACAGGACTCTTCTTAACACTGAAGCTTTCTTT	CASSPDRTLLNTEAFF
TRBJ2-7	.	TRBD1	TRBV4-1	TGCGCCAGCAGGACAGGGCCTCTCTCCTACGAGCAGTACTTC	CASRTGPLSYEQYF
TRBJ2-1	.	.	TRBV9	TGTGCCAGCAGCGTAGATTCTAGCCCCGGCGATGAGCAGTTCTTC	CASSVDSSPGDEQFF
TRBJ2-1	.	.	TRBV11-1	TGTGCCAGCAGCTTATTCGGGCGTGGGGACAATGAGCAGTTCTTC	CASSLFGRGDNEQFF
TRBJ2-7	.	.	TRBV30	TGTGCCTGGAGTGTAGAGGGGGAAAGGCCCATCTACGAGCAGTACTTC	CAWSVEGERPIYEQYF
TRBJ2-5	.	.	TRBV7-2	TGTGCCAGCAGCTTAGTCAGCCAAGAGACCCAGTACTTC	CASSLVSQETQYF
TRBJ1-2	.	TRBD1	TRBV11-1	TGTGCCAGCAGCCATCGGACAGGGGACTTCTATGGCTACACCTTC	CASSHRTGDFYGYTF
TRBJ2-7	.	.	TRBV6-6	TGTGCCAGCAGTTCTCTTGGGCCCTACGAGCAGTACTTC	CASSSLGPYEQYF
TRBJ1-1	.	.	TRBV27	TGTGCCAGCGCGGTCAGAATGGGTACTGAAGCTTTCTTT	CASAVRMGTEAFF
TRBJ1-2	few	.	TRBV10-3	TGTGCCATCAGTGAAGCTAGCGGGTCGGGCGGCTACACCTTC	CAISEASGSGGYTF
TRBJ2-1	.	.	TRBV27	TGTGCCAGCAGTTTTTTTGTCTACAATGAGCAGTTCTTC	CASSFFVYNEQFF
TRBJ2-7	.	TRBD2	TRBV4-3	TGCGCCAGCAGCCAAGAGATGATAGCGGGTGGAGCCTACGAGCAGTACTTC	CASSQEMIAGGAYEQYF
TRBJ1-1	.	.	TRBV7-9	TGTGCCAGCAGCTTAGCGGGGTGGGCAGGGAGAGGCACTGAAGCTTTCTTT	CASSLAGWAGRGTEAFF
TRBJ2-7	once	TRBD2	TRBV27	TGTGCCAGCAGTTTATTAGCGGGAGTGAGGGAGCAGTACTTC	CASSLLAGVREQYF
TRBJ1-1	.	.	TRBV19	TGTGCCAGTAGAGGTACAGTGAACACTGAAGCTTTCTTT	CASRGTVNTEAFF
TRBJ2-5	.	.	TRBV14	TGTGCCAGCAGCCAAGATAGGGCGGGACGGGGGACCCAGTACTTC	CASSQDRAGRGTQYF